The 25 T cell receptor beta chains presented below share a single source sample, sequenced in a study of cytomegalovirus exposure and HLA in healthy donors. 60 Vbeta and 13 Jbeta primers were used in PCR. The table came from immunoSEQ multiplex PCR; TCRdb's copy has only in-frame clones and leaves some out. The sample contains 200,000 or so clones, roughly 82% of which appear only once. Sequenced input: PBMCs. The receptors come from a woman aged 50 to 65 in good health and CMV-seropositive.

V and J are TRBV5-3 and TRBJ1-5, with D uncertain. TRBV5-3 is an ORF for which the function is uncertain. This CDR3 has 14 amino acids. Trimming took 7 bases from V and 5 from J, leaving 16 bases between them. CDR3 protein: CARPARAPDQPQHF. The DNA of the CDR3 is TGTGCCAGACCAGCGAGGGCACCAGATCAGCCCCAGCATTTT.

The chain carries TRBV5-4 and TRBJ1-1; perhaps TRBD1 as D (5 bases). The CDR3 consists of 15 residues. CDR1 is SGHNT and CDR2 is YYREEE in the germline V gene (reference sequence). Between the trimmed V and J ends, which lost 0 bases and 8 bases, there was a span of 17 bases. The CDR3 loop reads CASSLDMAGDLEAFF. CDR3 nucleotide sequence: TGTGCCAGCAGCTTGGATATGGCGGGGGATTTAGAAGCTTTCTTT.

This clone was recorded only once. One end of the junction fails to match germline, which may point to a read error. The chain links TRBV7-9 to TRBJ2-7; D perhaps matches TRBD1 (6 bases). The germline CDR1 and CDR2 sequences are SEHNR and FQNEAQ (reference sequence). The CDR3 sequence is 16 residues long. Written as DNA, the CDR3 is TGTTCCAGCAGACAAATCGGGCAGGGGAAGGGCCACGAGCAGTACTTC. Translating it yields CSSRQIGQGKGHEQYF.

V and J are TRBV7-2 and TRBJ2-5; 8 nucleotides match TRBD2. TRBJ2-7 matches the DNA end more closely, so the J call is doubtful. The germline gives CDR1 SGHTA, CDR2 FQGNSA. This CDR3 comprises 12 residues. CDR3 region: CASSRSGGEQYF. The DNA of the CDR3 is TGTGCCAGCAGTCGAAGCGGGGGCGAGCAGTACTTC.

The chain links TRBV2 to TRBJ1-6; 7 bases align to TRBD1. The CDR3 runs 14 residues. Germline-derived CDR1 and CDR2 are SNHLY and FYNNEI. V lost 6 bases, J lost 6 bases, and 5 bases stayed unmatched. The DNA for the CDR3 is TGTGCCAGCAGCCTGGGACAGAGTAATTCACCCCTCCACTTT. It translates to CASSLGQSNSPLHF.

Here the CDR3 reads CASRGTGGHEQYF. Written as DNA, the CDR3 is TGTGCCAGCAGAGGGACAGGGGGCCACGAGCAGTACTTC. This chain connects TRBV6-5 to TRBJ2-7; 12 nucleotides align to TRBD1. After removal of 6 bases from V and 5 bases from J, the junction contained 2 bases not matched to a gene. This CDR3 spans 13 amino acids. Germline CDR1 MNHEY, CDR2 SVGAGI.

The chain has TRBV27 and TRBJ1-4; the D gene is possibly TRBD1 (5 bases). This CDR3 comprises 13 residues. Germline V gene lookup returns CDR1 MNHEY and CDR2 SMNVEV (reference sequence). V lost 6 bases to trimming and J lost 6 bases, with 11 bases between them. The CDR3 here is CASRPRGDEKLFF. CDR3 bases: TGTGCCAGCAGGCCTCGGGGGGATGAAAAACTGTTTTTT.

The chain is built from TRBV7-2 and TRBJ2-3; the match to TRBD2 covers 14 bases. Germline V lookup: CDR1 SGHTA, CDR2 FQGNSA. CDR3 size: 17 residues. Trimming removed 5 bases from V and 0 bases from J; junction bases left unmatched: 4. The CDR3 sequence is CASSARLAGGSTDTQYF. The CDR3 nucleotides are TGTGCCAGCAGCGCTCGACTAGCGGGGGGGAGCACAGATACGCAGTATTTT.

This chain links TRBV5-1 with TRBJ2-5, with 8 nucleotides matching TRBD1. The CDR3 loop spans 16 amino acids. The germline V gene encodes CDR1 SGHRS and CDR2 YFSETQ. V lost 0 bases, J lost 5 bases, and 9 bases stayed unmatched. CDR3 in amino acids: CASSLGVQGVVETQYF. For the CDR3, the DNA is TGCGCCAGCAGCTTGGGGGTACAGGGGGTCGTGGAGACCCAGTACTTC. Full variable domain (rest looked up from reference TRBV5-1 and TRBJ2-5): KAGVTQTPRYLIKTRGQQVTLSCSPISGHRSVSWYQQTPGQGLQFLFEYFSETQRNKGNFPGRFSGRQFSNSRSEMNVSTLELGDSALYLCASSLGVQGVVETQYFGPGTRLLVL.

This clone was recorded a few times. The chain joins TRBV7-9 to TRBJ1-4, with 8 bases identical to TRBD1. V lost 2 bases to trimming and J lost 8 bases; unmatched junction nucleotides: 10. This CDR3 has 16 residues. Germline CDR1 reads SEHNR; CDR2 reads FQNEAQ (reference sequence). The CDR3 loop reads CASSLRGQVRGEKLFF. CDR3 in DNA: TGTGCCAGCAGCTTACGGGGACAGGTGCGGGGAGAAAAACTGTTTTTT. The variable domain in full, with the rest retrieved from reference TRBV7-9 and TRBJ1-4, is DTGVSQNPRHKITKRGQNVTFRCDPISEHNRLYWYRQTLGQGPEFLTYFQNEAQLEKSRLLSDRFSAERPKGSFSTLEIQRTEQGDSAMYLCASSLRGQVRGEKLFFGSGTQLSVL.

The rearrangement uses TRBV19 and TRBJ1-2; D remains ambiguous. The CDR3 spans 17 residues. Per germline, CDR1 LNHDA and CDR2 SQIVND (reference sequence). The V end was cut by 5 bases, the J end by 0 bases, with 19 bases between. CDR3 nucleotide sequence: TGTGCCAGTAGTCATTCCCCGGGATCATCAGCTAACTATGGCTACACCTTC. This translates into CASSHSPGSSANYGYTF.

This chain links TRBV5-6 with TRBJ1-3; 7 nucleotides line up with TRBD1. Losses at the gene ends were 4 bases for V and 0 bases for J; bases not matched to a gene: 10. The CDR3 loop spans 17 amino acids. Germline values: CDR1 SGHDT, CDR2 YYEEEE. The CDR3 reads CASSPGGTGPSGNTIYF. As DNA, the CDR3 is TGTGCCAGCAGCCCAGGGGGGACGGGGCCCTCTGGAAACACCATATATTTT.

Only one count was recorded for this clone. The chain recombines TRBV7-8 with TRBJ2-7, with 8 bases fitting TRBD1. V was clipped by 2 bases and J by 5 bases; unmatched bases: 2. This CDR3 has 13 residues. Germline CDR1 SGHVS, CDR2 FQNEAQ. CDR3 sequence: CASSLQGANEQYF. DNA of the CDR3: TGTGCCAGCAGCTTACAGGGGGCGAACGAGCAGTACTTC.

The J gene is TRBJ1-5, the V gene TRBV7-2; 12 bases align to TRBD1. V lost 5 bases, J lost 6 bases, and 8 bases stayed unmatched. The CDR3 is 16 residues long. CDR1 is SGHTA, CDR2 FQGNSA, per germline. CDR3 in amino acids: CASSAGGTGGFQPQHF. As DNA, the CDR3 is TGTGCCAGCAGCGCCGGGGGGACAGGGGGCTTTCAGCCCCAGCATTTT.

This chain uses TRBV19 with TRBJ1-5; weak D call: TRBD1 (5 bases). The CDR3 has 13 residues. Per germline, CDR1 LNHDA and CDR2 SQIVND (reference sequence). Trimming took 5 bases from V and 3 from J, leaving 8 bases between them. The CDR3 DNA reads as TGTGCCAGTAGTCCAGGGTCCAATCAGCCCCAGCATTTT. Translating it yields CASSPGSNQPQHF.

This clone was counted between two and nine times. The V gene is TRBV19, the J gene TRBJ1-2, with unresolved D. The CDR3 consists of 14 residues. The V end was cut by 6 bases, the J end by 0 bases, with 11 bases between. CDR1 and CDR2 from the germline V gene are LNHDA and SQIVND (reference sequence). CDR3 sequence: CASSRGTANYGYTF. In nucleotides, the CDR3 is TGTGCCAGTAGCCGTGGAACAGCTAACTATGGCTACACCTTC.

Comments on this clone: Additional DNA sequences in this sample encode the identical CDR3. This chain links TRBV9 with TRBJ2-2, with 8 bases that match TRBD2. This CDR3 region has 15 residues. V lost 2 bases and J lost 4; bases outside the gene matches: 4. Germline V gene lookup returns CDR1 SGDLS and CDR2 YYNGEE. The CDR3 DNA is TGTGCCAGCAGCGTCCTCGGGGGGGGCACCGGGGAGCTGTTTTTT. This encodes CASSVLGGGTGELFF.

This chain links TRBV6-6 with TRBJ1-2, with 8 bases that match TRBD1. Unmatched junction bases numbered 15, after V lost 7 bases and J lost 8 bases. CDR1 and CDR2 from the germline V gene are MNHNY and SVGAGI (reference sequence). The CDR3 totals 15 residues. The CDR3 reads CASTPKTGAGKGYTF. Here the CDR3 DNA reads TGTGCCAGCACCCCTAAGACAGGGGCCGGGAAGGGCTACACCTTC.

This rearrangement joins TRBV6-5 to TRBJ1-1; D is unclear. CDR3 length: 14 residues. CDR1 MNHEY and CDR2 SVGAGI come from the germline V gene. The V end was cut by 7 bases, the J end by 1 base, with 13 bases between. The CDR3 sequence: CASIAQLPNTEAFF. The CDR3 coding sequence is TGTGCCAGCATCGCCCAGTTACCGAACACTGAAGCTTTCTTT.

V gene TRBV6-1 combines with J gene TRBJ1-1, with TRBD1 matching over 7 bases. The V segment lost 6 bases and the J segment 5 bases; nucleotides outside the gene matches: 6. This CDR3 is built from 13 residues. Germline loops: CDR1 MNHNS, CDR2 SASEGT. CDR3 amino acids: CASREGARTEAFF. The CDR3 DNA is TGTGCCAGCAGGGAGGGGGCTCGGACTGAAGCTTTCTTT.

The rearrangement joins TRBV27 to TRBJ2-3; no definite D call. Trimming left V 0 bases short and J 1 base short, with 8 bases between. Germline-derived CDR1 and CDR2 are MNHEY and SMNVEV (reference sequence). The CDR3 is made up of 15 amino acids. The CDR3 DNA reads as TGTGCCAGCAGTTTATCGTTTCAGGGCACAGATACGCAGTATTTT. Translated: CASSLSFQGTDTQYF.

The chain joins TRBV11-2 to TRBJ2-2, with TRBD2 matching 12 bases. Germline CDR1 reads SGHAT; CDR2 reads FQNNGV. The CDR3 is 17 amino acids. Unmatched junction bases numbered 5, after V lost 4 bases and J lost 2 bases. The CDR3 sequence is CASSSRLAGDNTGELFF. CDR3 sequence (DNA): TGTGCCAGCAGCTCCAGACTAGCGGGGGATAACACCGGGGAGCTGTTTTTT.

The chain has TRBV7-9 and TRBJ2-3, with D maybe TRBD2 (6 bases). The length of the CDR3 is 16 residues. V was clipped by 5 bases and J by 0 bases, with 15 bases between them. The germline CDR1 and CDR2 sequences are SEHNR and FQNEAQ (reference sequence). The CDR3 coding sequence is TGTGCCAGCAGCCAGACATGGAGGGTCAGCACAGATACGCAGTATTTT. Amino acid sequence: CASSQTWRVSTDTQYF.

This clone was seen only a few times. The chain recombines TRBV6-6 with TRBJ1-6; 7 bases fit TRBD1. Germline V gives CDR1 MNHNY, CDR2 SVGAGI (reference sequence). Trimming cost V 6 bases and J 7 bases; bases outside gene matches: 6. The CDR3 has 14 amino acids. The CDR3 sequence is CASRNPGGNSPLHF. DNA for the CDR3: TGTGCCAGCAGGAACCCAGGGGGGAATTCACCCCTCCACTTT.

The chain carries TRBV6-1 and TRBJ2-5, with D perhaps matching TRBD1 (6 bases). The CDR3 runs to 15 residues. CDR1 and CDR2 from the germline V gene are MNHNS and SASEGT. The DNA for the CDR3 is TGTACCACAAGATCAACAGGGAGTCGCCAAGAGACCCAGTACTTC. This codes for CTTRSTGSRQETQYF.